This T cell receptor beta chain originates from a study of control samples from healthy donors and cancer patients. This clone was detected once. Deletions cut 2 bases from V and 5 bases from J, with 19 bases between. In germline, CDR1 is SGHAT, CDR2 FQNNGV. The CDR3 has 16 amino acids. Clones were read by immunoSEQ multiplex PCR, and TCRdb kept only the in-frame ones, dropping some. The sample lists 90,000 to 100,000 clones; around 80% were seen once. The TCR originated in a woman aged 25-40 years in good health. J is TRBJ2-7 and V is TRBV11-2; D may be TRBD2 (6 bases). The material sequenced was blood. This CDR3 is CASSLFRSWRGHEQYF. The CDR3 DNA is TGTGCCAGCAGCTTATTCCGGTCGTGGCGGGGTCACGAGCAGTACTTC.